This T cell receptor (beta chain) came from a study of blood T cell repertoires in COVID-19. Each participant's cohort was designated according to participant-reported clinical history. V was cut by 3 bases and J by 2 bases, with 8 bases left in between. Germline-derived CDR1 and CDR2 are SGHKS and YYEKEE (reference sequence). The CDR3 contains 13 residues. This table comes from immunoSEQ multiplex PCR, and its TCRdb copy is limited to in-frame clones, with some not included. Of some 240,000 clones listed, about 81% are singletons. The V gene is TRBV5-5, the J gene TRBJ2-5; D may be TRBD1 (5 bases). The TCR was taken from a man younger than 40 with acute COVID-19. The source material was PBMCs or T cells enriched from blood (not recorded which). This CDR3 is CASSWGSQETQYF. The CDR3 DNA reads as TGTGCCAGCAGCTGGGGCAGTCAAGAGACCCAGTACTTC.